This T cell receptor (beta chain) was recorded in a study of T cell repertoires in cytomegalovirus infection (dated by TCRdb to between 2018 and 2021). Notes on the research overall: Because public TCR beta signatures pointed to carriage of CMV infection together with the matching HLA type, the HLA type of each donor mattered for the analysis. The research as a whole found: In the ex vivo response, HLA-C-restricted CMV-specific TCR beta clonotypes were dominant, and in two of eight donors the single most frequent clonotype came from this HLA-C-restricted group. In both this cohort and an independent cohort of some 380 donors, the cumulative frequency of public TCR beta family members distinguished carriers of CMV infection plus the relevant HLA type.

Spanning cysteine to phenylalanine, the CDR3 consists of 15 amino acids. The only DNA kept is the CDR3, 45 bases in frame from the first base. CDR1 MNHEY and CDR2 SMNVEV are derived from the germline V gene (reference sequence). The V end gives up 4 bases and the J end 2 bases, leaving 5 bases in the junction not matched to a gene. In the case of this clonotype: No antigen is known for it. The sample holds no much larger clone one base away, and base qualities are not on file.

The data were produced on an Illumina HiSeq 1500. The public reads were quality trimmed at Q25 with fastp and then assembled into clones with MiXCR by TCRdb, keeping productive beta chains. Records with the same CDR3 protein are collapsed into one entry carrying the most frequent genes and DNA. For this sample the table gives 500,000 or so distinct CDR3 sequences, of which about 17% were detected only once. Jointly, the top ten make up about 24% of the sample. The specimen was CD8+ T cells from PBMCs. The clonotype comes from a human donor in good health (CMV status not recorded). Some clones in this sample may be carry-over from other donors' samples. The chain couples TRBV27 to TRBJ2-7; TRBD2 lines up with 10 middle nucleotides. The nucleotide sequence reads TGTGCCAGCAGTTCAACTAGCGGGATCGCCTACGAGCAGTACTTC. The resulting protein is CASSSTSGIAYEQYF.